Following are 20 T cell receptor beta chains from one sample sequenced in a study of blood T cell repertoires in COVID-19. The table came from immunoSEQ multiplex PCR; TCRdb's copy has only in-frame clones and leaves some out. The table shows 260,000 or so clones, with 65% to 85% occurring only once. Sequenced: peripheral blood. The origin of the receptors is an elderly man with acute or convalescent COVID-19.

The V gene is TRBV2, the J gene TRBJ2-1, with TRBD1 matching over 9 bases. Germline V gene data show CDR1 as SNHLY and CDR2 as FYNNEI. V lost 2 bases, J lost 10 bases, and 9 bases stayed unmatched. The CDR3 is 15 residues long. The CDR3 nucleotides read TGTGCCAGCAGTGAACAGACAGGGGGGGGACGCGAGCAGTTCTTC. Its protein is CASSEQTGGGREQFF.

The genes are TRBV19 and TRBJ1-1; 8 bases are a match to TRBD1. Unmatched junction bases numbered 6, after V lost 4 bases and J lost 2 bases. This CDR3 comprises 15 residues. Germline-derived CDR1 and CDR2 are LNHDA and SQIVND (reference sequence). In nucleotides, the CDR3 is TGTGCCAGTAGTAAAAGGACAGGGCTCAACACTGAAGCTTTCTTT. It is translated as CASSKRTGLNTEAFF.

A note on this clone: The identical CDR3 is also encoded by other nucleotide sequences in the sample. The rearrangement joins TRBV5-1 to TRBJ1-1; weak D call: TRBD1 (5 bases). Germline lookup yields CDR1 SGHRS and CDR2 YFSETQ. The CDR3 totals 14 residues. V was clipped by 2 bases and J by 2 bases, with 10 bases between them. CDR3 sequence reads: CASSFSGGNTEAFF. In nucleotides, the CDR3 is TGCGCCAGCAGCTTTTCCGGGGGAAACACTGAAGCTTTCTTT.

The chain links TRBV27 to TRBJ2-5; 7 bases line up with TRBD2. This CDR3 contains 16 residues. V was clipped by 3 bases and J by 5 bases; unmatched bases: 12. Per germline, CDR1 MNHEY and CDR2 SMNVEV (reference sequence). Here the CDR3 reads CASSLLRLASVETQYF. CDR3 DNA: TGTGCCAGCAGTTTGCTAAGACTAGCCTCGGTGGAGACCCAGTACTTC.

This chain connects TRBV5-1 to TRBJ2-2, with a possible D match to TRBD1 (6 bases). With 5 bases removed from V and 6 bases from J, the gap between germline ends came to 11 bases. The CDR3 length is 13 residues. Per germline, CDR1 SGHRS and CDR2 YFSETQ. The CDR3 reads CASRRTGSGELFF. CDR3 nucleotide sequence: TGCGCCAGCAGACGCACAGGGTCCGGGGAGCTGTTTTTT. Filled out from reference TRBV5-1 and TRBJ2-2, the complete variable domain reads KAGVTQTPRYLIKTRGQQVTLSCSPISGHRSVSWYQQTPGQGLQFLFEYFSETQRNKGNFPGRFSGRQFSNSRSEMNVSTLELGDSALYLCASRRTGSGELFFGEGSRLTVL.

CDR3: CASSLAGANVLTF. The DNA for the CDR3 is TGCGCCAGCAGCCTCGCTGGGGCCAACGTCCTGACTTTC. The V call is TRBV5-1, the J call TRBJ2-6; D call uncertain. V was cut by 4 bases and J by 2 bases, with 4 bases left in between. The CDR3 contains 13 residues. Per germline, CDR1 SGHRS and CDR2 YFSETQ.

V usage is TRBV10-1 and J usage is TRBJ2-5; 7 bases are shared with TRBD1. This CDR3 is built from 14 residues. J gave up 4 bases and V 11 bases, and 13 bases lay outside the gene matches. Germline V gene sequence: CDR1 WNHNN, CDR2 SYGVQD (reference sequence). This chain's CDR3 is CAGEPGQLPETQYF. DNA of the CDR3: TGCGCCGGCGAACCGGGACAGCTTCCAGAGACCCAGTACTTC.

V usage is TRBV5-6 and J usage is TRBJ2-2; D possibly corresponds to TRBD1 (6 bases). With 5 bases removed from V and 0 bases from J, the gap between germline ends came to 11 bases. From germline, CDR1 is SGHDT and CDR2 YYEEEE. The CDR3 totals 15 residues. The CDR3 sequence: CASRYGQTNTGELFF. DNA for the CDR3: TGTGCCAGCAGATACGGACAGACGAACACCGGGGAGCTGTTTTTT.

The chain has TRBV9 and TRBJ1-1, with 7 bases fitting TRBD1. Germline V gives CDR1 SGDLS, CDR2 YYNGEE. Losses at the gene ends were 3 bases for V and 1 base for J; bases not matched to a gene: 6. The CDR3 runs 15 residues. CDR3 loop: CASSAQGGRNTEAFF. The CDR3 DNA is TGTGCCAGCAGCGCCCAGGGGGGAAGGAACACTGAAGCTTTCTTT.

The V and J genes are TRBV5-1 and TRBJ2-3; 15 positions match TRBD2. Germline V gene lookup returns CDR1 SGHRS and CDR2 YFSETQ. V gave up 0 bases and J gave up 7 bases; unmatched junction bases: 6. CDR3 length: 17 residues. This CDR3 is CASSLGTSGRASYTQYF. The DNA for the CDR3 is TGCGCCAGCAGCTTGGGGACTAGCGGGAGGGCCTCGTATACGCAGTATTTT.

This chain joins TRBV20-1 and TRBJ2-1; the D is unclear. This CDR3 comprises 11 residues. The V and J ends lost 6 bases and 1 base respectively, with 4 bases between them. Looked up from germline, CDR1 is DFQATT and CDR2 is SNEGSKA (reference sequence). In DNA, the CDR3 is TGCAGTGCCGGGTCCTACAATGAGCAGTTCTTC. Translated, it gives CSAGSYNEQFF.

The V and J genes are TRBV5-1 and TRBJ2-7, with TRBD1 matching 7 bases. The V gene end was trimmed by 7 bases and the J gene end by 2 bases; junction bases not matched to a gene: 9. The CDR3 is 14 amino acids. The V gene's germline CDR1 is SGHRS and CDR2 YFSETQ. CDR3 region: CASRPTGNPYEQYF. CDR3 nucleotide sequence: TGCGCCAGCCGCCCGACAGGGAATCCCTACGAGCAGTACTTC.

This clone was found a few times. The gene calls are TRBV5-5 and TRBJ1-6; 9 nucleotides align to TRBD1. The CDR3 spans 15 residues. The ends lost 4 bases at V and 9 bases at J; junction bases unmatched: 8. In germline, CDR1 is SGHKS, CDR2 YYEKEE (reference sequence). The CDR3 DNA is TGTGCCAGCAGCCCCCGACAGGGGGTTTCTTCACCCCTCCACTTT. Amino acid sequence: CASSPRQGVSSPLHF.

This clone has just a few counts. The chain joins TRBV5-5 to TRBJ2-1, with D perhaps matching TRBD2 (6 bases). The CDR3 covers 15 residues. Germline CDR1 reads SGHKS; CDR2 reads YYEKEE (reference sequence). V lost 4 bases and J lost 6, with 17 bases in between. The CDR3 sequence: CASSLVATGSNEQFF. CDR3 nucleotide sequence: TGTGCCAGCAGCCTAGTTGCCACCGGGAGCAATGAGCAGTTCTTC.

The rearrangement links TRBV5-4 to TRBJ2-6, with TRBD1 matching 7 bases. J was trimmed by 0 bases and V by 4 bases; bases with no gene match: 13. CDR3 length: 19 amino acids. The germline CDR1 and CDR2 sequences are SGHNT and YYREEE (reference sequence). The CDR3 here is CASSPDLMRQGSGANVLTF. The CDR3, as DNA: TGTGCCAGCAGCCCGGATTTGATGAGACAGGGCTCTGGGGCCAACGTCCTGACTTTC.

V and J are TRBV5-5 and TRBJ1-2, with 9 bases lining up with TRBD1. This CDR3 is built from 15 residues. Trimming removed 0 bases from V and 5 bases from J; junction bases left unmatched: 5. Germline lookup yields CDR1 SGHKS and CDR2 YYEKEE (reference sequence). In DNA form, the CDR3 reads TGTGCCAGCAGCTTGGGAGGACAGGGGAGGTATGGCTACACCTTC. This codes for CASSLGGQGRYGYTF. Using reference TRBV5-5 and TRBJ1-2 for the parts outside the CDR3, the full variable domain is DAGVTQSPTHLIKTRGQQVTLRCSPISGHKSVSWYQQVLGQGPQFIFQYYEKEERGRGNFPDRFSARQFPNYSSELNVNALLLGDSALYLCASSLGGQGRYGYTFGSGTRLTVV.

The CDR3 here is CASRGAGGQPQGETQYF. The CDR3 DNA sequence: TGTGCCAGCAGGGGGGCGGGGGGTCAACCACAGGGAGAGACCCAGTACTTC. The chain recombines TRBV28 with TRBJ2-5, with 8 bases that match TRBD2. The CDR3 runs 17 residues. V shed 6 bases, J shed 4 bases, and the junction held 16 bases outside the gene matches. Germline V gene data show CDR1 as MDHEN and CDR2 as SYDVKM. The variable domain in full, completed from reference TRBV28 and TRBJ2-5, reads DVKVTQSSRYLVKRTGEKVFLECVQDMDHENMFWYRQDPGLGLRLIYFSYDVKMKEKGDIPEGYSVSREKKERFSLILESASTNQTSMYLCASRGAGGQPQGETQYFGPGTRLLVL.

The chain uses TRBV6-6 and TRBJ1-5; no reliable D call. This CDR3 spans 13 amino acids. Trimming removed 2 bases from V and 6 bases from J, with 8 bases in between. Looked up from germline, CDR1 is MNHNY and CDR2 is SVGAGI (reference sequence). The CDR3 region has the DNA TGTGCCAGCAGTTACGATCCGAGTCAGCCCCAGCATTTT. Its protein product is CASSYDPSQPQHF.

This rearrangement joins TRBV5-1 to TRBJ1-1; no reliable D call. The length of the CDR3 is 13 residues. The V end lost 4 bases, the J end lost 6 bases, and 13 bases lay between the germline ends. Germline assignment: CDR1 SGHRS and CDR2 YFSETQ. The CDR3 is CASSLTVSAEAFF. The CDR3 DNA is TGCGCCAGCAGCCTTACAGTCTCCGCTGAAGCTTTCTTT.

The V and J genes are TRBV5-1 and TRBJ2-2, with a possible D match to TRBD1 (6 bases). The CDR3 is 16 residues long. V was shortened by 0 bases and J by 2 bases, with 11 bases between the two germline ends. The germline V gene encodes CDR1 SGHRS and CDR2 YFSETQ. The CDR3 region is CASSLDGGPNTGELFF. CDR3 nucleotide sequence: TGCGCCAGCAGCTTGGATGGGGGCCCTAACACCGGGGAGCTGTTTTTT.